The 5 T cell receptor beta chains below come from one sample, sequenced in a study of shared clonotypes between healthy human individuals. Method: immunoSEQ multiplex PCR; TCRdb's copy keeps in-frame clones and lacks some. The repertoire holds 2 million to 2.5 million clones, with approximately 93% as singletons. Sequencing input: naive CD4+ T cells from PBMCs. Noted subset: CD45RA+ positively selected. The receptors come from a man aged 18 to 29 in good health. Some clones in this sample may be carry-over from other donors' samples.

In regard to this clone: The conserved closing phenylalanine or tryptophan is absent in this CDR3, likely reflecting a read error. The rearrangement links TRBV6-5 to TRBJ2-3; no reliable D call. CDR1 and CDR2 (germline): MNHEY, SVGAGI. This CDR3 region has 14 residues. V was cut by 6 bases and J by 4 bases, with 14 bases left in between. The DNA of the CDR3 is TGTGCCAGCAGCCTGACAACGATCCCAGATACGCAGTATCTT. Protein sequence: CASSLTTIPDTQYL.

This clone has only one observation. V is TRBV7-2 and J is TRBJ2-7, with a weak D call TRBD2 (6 bases). Trimming pared 1 base from V and 2 bases from J, leaving 12 bases between. Germline loops: CDR1 SGHTA, CDR2 FQGNSA. The CDR3 length is 15 residues. The CDR3: CASSLVAGSAYEQYF. In nucleotides, the CDR3 is TGTGCCAGCAGCTTAGTGGCGGGAAGCGCCTACGAGCAGTACTTC.

For the CDR3, the DNA is TGTGCCAGCAGCTTATCCGGACTAGCGGGAGGGCCCAAGAGACCCCAGTACTTC. This sequence encodes CASSLSGLAGGPKRPQYF. The chain is built from TRBV11-2 and TRBJ2-5; 15 bases are a match to TRBD2. CDR3 size: 18 residues. Germline V CDR1 and CDR2: SGHAT, FQNNGV. The V gene end was trimmed by 2 bases and the J gene end by 9 bases; junction bases not matched to a gene: 13.

V is TRBV21-1 and J is TRBJ2-2; the table's D call, TRBD1, has no DNA check behind it. TRBV21-1 is a known pseudogene. The CDR3 has 13 amino acids. As DNA, the CDR3 is TGTGCCAGCAGCACCGGCTGGACACCGGAGCTGTTTTTT. Translation: CASSTGWTPELFF.

This chain uses TRBV28 with TRBJ2-4; a possible D gene is TRBD1 (6 bases). The CDR3 extends over 16 amino acids. The V end was cut by 8 bases, the J end by 0 bases, with 17 bases between. Germline V gives CDR1 MDHEN, CDR2 SYDVKM. In DNA, the CDR3 is TGTGCCAGCGGACCCGGGACAACACTAGCCAAAAACATTCAGTACTTC. Translating gives CASGPGTTLAKNIQYF.